The 30 T cell receptor beta chains below all came from one sample that was sequenced in a study of T cell repertoires in cytomegalovirus infection. MiXCR, run by TCRdb on the reads, gives a single entry per CDR3 protein. The sample carries about 490,000 distinct CDR3 sequences, more than 15% recorded once. Sequenced material: CD8+ T cells from PBMCs. Receptors were obtained from a human donor in good health (CMV status not recorded). Some clones in this sample may be carry-over from other donors' samples.

With regard to this clonotype: This may arise from a read error, as a much more abundant clone is one base away. This chain connects TRBV5-5 to TRBJ1-6, with 10 nucleotides matching TRBD1. Germline-derived CDR1 and CDR2 are SGHKS and YYEKEE (reference sequence). The trim removed 3 bases at V and 6 bases at J, leaving 0 bases unmatched. The CDR3 runs 14 residues. CDR3 coding DNA: TGTGCCAGCAGCTGGACAGGGGGTAATTCACCCCTCCACTTT. Amino acid sequence: CASSWTGGNSPLHF.

This clonotype occurred many times. This chain links TRBV12-3 or TRBV12-4 with TRBJ2-1, with 7 bases matching TRBD2. The CDR3 totals 14 residues. The trim removed 6 bases at V and 9 bases at J, leaving 11 bases unmatched. For the CDR3, the DNA is TGTGCCAGCAGGACACTAGCGAGGGAGGTTGAGCAGTTCTTC. It specifies CASRTLAREVEQFF.

The J gene is TRBJ2-3, the V gene TRBV6-5; perhaps TRBD2 as D (7 bases). The CDR3 has 17 residues. CDR1 MNHEY and CDR2 SVGAGI come from the germline V gene. V gave up 7 bases and J gave up 0 bases, with 20 bases separating them. CDR3 sequence reads: CASTMGGDTPSTDTQYF. The CDR3 DNA reads TGTGCCAGCACCATGGGGGGGGACACCCCCAGCACAGATACGCAGTATTTT.

This chain connects TRBV11-2 to TRBJ2-7; D might be TRBD1 or TRBD2, each matching 5 bases. Germline-derived CDR1 and CDR2 are SGHAT and FQNNGV. The CDR3 extends over 14 amino acids. Trimming stripped 4 bases from V and 4 bases from J, with 14 bases between. The CDR3 protein is CASSWERGGYEQYF. The CDR3 DNA is TGTGCCAGCAGCTGGGAACGGGGCGGATACGAGCAGTACTTC.

This clonotype was detected many times. This chain joins TRBV7-2 and TRBJ1-2; D is uncertain. From germline, CDR1 is SGHTA and CDR2 FQGNSA. V lost 3 bases and J lost 0, with 5 bases in between. This CDR3 is 13 amino acids long. The CDR3 nucleotides are TGTGCCAGCAGCTTTCAGTCTAACTATGGCTACACCTTC. The encoded protein is CASSFQSNYGYTF.

Concerning this clonotype: This could be a read error, since a much larger clone is one nucleotide away. The rearrangement joins TRBV4-1 to TRBJ1-5, with D uncertain. CDR1 and CDR2 (germline): MGHRA, YSYEKL. V lost 1 base and J 2 bases, leaving 9 bases between the germline ends. The CDR3 length is 15 residues. CDR3 residues: CASSQVQTGNQPQHF. In nucleotides, the CDR3 is TGCGCCAGCAGCCAAGTTCAGACCGGCAATCAGCCCCAGCATTTT.

V is TRBV7-4 and J is TRBJ1-1, with a weak D call TRBD1 (5 bases). Trimming shortened V by 4 bases and J by 4 bases, and 22 bases separated the two germline ends. The CDR3 runs to 17 residues. Looked up from germline, CDR1 is SGHVT and CDR2 is SQSDAQ. CDR3 amino acids: CASSSSQVRAVSTEAFF. The CDR3 bases are TGTGCCAGCAGCTCCAGTCAAGTCAGGGCGGTAAGCACTGAAGCTTTCTTT. The full variable domain, rest sourced from reference TRBV7-4 and TRBJ1-1, is GAGVSQSPRYKVAKRGRDVALRCDSISGHVTLYWYRQTLGQGSEVLTYSQSDAQRDKSGRPSGRFSAERPERSVSTLKIQRTEQGDSAVYLCASSSSQVRAVSTEAFFGQGTRLTVV.

The chain couples TRBV2 to TRBJ2-5; D possibly uses TRBD1 or TRBD2 (5 bases each). The CDR3 has 22 residues. Germline-derived CDR1 and CDR2 are SNHLY and FYNNEI. The V end was cut by 5 bases, the J end by 3 bases, with 37 bases between. DNA of the CDR3: TGTGCCAGCAGTCGGGATGTCAGTGGGGCCCTCGACCACCGATTCTTCGAAGAGACCCAGTACTTC. This sequence encodes CASSRDVSGALDHRFFEETQYF. Full variable domain (missing parts from reference TRBV2 and TRBJ2-5): EPEVTQTPSHQVTQMGQEVILRCVPISNHLYFYWYRQILGQKVEFLVSFYNNEISEKSEIFDDQFSVERPDGSNFTLKIRSTKLEDSAMYFCASSRDVSGALDHRFFEETQYFGPGTRLLVL.

There are a few counts of this clonotype. The CDR3 is CSARDPDGQESNQPQHF. The CDR3 bases are TGCAGTGCTAGAGATCCAGACGGCCAGGAGAGCAATCAGCCCCAGCATTTT. The chain joins TRBV20-1 to TRBJ1-5; no definite D call. The CDR3 has 17 amino acids. Germline V gene lookup returns CDR1 DFQATT and CDR2 SNEGSKA (reference sequence). Trimming left V 0 bases short and J 1 base short, with 16 bases between.

The chain carries TRBV13 and TRBJ2-7; 9 nucleotides agree with TRBD2. Germline V CDR1 and CDR2: PRHDT, FYEKMQ (reference sequence). The V gene end was trimmed by 5 bases and the J gene end by 7 bases; junction bases not matched to a gene: 15. There are 16 residues in the CDR3. CDR3 coding DNA: TGTGCCAGCAGCCCGGCTGGGGCGGGGGGGCCCGGTGAGCAGTACTTC. Amino acid sequence: CASSPAGAGGPGEQYF.

The chain carries TRBV27 and TRBJ2-7; either TRBD1 or TRBD2 may fit D (5 bases each). The V gene's germline CDR1 is MNHEY and CDR2 SMNVEV (reference sequence). The length of the CDR3 is 10 residues. V was shortened by 10 bases and J by 6 bases, with 10 bases between the two germline ends. In nucleotides, the CDR3 is TGTGCCATCGGGACGACCGAGCAGTACTTC. This gives the protein CAIGTTEQYF.

This rearrangement joins TRBV7-9 to TRBJ1-3; no clear D gene. CDR3 length equals 10 residues. Germline V CDR1 and CDR2: SEHNR, FQNEAQ (reference sequence). Written as DNA, the CDR3 is TGTGCAGAGTCTGGAAACACCATATATTTT. This encodes CAESGNTIYF.

This clonotype has a count of ten or more. The rearrangement links TRBV5-1 to TRBJ2-2; D gene unclear. Germline CDR1 reads SGHRS; CDR2 reads YFSETQ. Trimming cost V 4 bases and J 2 bases, with 15 bases left between them. The CDR3 runs 16 residues. The CDR3: CASSNTLQRNTGELFF. DNA of the CDR3: TGCGCCAGCAGCAATACTTTACAGCGAAACACCGGGGAGCTGTTTTTT.

This clonotype was recorded many times. V and J are TRBV11-3 and TRBJ2-3, with 8 bases that match TRBD2. CDR1 and CDR2 (germline): SGHNT, YENEEA. The CDR3 runs to 16 residues. The trim removed 5 bases at V and 6 bases at J, leaving 13 bases unmatched. The CDR3: CASSPRGSGASDTQYF. In nucleotides, the CDR3 is TGTGCCAGCAGCCCCCGCGGTAGCGGGGCCTCGGATACGCAGTATTTT.

This clonotype occurred many times. CDR3 sequence reads: CASSLAFEGAGNTIYF. The DNA of the CDR3 is TGTGCCAGCAGCTTAGCGTTCGAGGGAGCCGGAAACACCATATATTTT. The gene calls are TRBV7-2 and TRBJ1-3; no clear D. V dropped 0 bases and J dropped 4 bases, with 13 bases sitting between them. CDR1 SGHTA and CDR2 FQGNSA come from the germline V gene. The CDR3 runs to 16 residues.

Many counts were recorded for this clonotype. V usage is TRBV7-9 and J usage is TRBJ2-7; 13 bases line up with TRBD2. Germline lookup yields CDR1 SEHNR and CDR2 FQNEAQ (reference sequence). This CDR3 has 17 residues. The J segment lost 0 bases and the V segment lost 5 bases, leaving 7 bases of the junction unmatched. The CDR3 DNA sequence: TGTGCCAGCAGCCCCAGGACTAGCGGGGGCCTCTCCTACGAGCAGTACTTC. Its protein product is CASSPRTSGGLSYEQYF.

Ten or more counts support this clonotype. V and J are TRBV7-3 and TRBJ2-3; 9 bases line up with TRBD2. The CDR3 has 15 amino acids. Germline V CDR1 and CDR2: SGHTA, FQGTGA. V lost 2 bases, J lost 2 bases, and 2 bases stayed unmatched. This chain's CDR3 is CASSLGGRATDTQYF. The CDR3 coding sequence is TGTGCCAGCAGCTTAGGCGGGAGGGCCACAGATACGCAGTATTTT.

This clonotype was counted only a few times. This chain links TRBV29-1 with TRBJ1-2; D unclear. Germline values: CDR1 SQVTM, CDR2 ANQGSEA. Between the trimmed V and J ends, which lost 1 base and 1 base, there was a span of 10 bases. The CDR3 runs to 14 residues. The CDR3 DNA reads TGCAGCGTTGAAGGAACAGAGTATAACTATGGCTACACCTTC. Translated, it gives CSVEGTEYNYGYTF.

This clonotype was seen repeatedly, ten times or more. The gene calls are TRBV7-8 and TRBJ2-1, with a tentative D call TRBD2 (5 bases). Trimming took 4 bases from V and 0 from J, leaving 13 bases between them. CDR1 is SGHVS and CDR2 is FQNEAQ in the germline V gene. The CDR3 covers 16 residues. CDR3 sequence: CASSWRRESSYNEQFF. Here the CDR3 DNA reads TGTGCCAGCAGCTGGAGACGGGAAAGCTCCTACAATGAGCAGTTCTTC.

A few counts support this clonotype. The genes are TRBV27 and TRBJ2-7, with D unclear. Germline CDR1 and CDR2: MNHEY and SMNVEV (reference sequence). The CDR3 has 11 residues. V lost 4 bases and J 5 bases, leaving 6 bases between the germline ends. The CDR3: CASSSYDEQYF. The CDR3 region has the DNA TGTGCCAGCAGTTCATATGACGAGCAGTACTTC.

The table lists this clonotype with a few counts. V usage is TRBV9 and J usage is TRBJ2-6; D may be TRBD1 (5 bases). The V end lost 3 bases, the J end lost 1 base, and 5 bases lay between the germline ends. This CDR3 has 14 residues. Germline V CDR1 and CDR2: SGDLS, YYNGEE. CDR3 residues: CASSGTSGANVLTF. As DNA, the CDR3 is TGTGCCAGCAGCGGGACATCTGGGGCCAACGTCCTGACTTTC.

This clonotype was detected only a few times. V usage is TRBV9 and J usage is TRBJ2-4; 8 positions agree with TRBD1. Germline CDR1 reads SGDLS; CDR2 reads YYNGEE. Trimming cost V 4 bases and J 0 bases; bases outside gene matches: 6. The CDR3 totals 16 residues. CDR3 loop: CASSPQGAGAKNIQYF. The CDR3 DNA follows: TGTGCCAGCAGCCCTCAGGGGGCGGGAGCCAAAAACATTCAGTACTTC. Variable domain in full (rest from reference TRBV9 and TRBJ2-4): DSGVTQTPKHLITATGQRVTLRCSPRSGDLSVYWYQQSLDQGLQFLIQYYNGEERAKGNILERFSAQQFPDLHSELNLSSLELGDSALYFCASSPQGAGAKNIQYFGAGTRLSVL.

In its sample, this clonotype was seen many times. The gene calls are TRBV7-9 and TRBJ2-1; tentative D call: TRBD2 (5 bases). V lost 5 bases, J lost 2 bases, and 10 bases lay in between. CDR3 length: 14 residues. Germline lookup yields CDR1 SEHNR and CDR2 FQNEAQ (reference sequence). CDR3: CASSTGSPYNEQFF. The CDR3 bases are TGTGCCAGCAGCACGGGGTCCCCCTACAATGAGCAGTTCTTC.

This clonotype was observed a few times. The chain has TRBV28 and TRBJ1-5; D not resolved. There are 12 residues in the CDR3. V lost 5 bases to trimming and J lost 3 bases, with 5 bases between them. Germline loops: CDR1 MDHEN, CDR2 SYDVKM. The CDR3 DNA sequence: TGTGCCAGCAGTCGGTACAATCAGCCCCAGCATTTT. It encodes CASSRYNQPQHF.

There are many counts of this clonotype. The rearrangement joins TRBV10-3 to TRBJ2-3; D gene uncertain. V was pared by 3 bases and J by 4 bases, with 5 bases between. CDR3 size: 12 residues. Germline lookup yields CDR1 ENHRY and CDR2 SYGVKD. As DNA, the CDR3 is TGTGCCATCAGTGATTCCCCAGATACGCAGTATTTT. Translated: CAISDSPDTQYF.

This sequence joins TRBV9 and TRBJ1-2, with D hard to call. From germline, CDR1 is SGDLS and CDR2 YYNGEE. V shed 3 bases and J shed 0 bases, with 9 bases lying between them. The CDR3 is made up of 14 amino acids. This chain's CDR3 is CASSGQPTNYGYTF. The CDR3 DNA follows: TGTGCCAGCAGCGGCCAGCCGACTAACTATGGCTACACCTTC.

This clonotype was counted many times. The chain links TRBV12-3 or TRBV12-4 to TRBJ2-1; 7 nucleotides match TRBD2. This CDR3 has 15 residues. After removal of 6 bases from V and 4 bases from J, the junction contained 9 bases not matched to a gene. CDR3 nucleotide sequence: TGTGCCAGCAGCCATAAAGGCGGGGGATACAATGAGCAGTTCTTC. Translation: CASSHKGGGYNEQFF.

V usage is TRBV11-2 and J usage is TRBJ1-5; TRBD1 might be the D (6 bases). The CDR3 is made up of 14 amino acids. CDR1 and CDR2 (germline): SGHAT, FQNNGV. Trimming left V 5 bases short and J 3 bases short, with 11 bases between. The CDR3 nucleotides read TGTGCCAGCAGCCCGGACAGCACCAATCAGCCCCAGCATTTT. Translation gives CASSPDSTNQPQHF.

This clonotype has more than one count but fewer than ten. At one end the junction does not follow the germline gene, possibly because of a read error. The CDR3 spells CASTPPDRGTYQQYF. DNA of the CDR3: TGTGCCAGCACCCCCCCGGACAGGGGGACCTACCAGCAGTACTTC. The J gene is TRBJ2-7, the V gene TRBV28, with 10 bases matching TRBD1. This CDR3 comprises 15 residues. Germline loops: CDR1 MDHEN, CDR2 SYDVKM.

This sequence joins TRBV4-1 and TRBJ2-1; TRBD2 might be the D (5 bases). Germline-derived CDR1 and CDR2 are MGHRA and YSYEKL. V lost 0 bases, J lost 0 bases, and 18 bases lay in between. CDR3 length: 19 amino acids. The CDR3 nucleotides are TGCGCCAGCAGCCAAGATGGCGTGAGCTTGGGGAGCTCCTACAATGAGCAGTTCTTC. It translates to CASSQDGVSLGSSYNEQFF.